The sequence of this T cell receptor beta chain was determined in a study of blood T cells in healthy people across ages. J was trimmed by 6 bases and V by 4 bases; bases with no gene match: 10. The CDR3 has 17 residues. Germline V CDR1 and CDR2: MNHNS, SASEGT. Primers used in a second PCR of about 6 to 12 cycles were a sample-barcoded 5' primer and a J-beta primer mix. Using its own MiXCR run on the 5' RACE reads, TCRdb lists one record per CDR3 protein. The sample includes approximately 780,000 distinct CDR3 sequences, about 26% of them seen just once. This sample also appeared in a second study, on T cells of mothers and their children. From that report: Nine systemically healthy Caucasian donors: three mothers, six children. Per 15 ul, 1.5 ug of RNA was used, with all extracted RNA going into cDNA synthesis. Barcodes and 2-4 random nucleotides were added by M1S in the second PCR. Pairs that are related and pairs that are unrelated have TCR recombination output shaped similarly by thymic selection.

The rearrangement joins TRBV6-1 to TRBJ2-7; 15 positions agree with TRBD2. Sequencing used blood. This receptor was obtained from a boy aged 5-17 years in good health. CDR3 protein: CASSGTSGRAQAGEQYF. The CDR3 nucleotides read TGTGCCAGCAGTGGGACTAGCGGGAGGGCCCAGGCTGGCGAGCAGTACTTC.